The 24 T cell receptor beta chains in this list originate from one sample, sequenced in a study of CD8+ T cells in alopecia areata. Extracted RNA was reverse transcribed, and the resulting cDNA served as sequencing template. Clones were sequenced by immunoSEQ multiplex PCR, and TCRdb holds only the in-frame ones, with some missing. This table has approximately 82,000 clones, roughly 51% appearing once. The sample comprised NKG2D-high CD8+ T cells sorted from blood. The source of these receptors is a human donor with alopecia areata.

The chain employs TRBV12-5 and TRBJ2-2; TRBD1 might be the D (5 bases). Germline V lookup: CDR1 LGHNT, CDR2 FRNRAP. V shed 6 bases and J shed 10 bases, with 12 bases lying between them. This CDR3 region has 12 residues. The CDR3: CASGLGHEELFF. The CDR3 bases are TGTGCTAGTGGATTAGGACACGAGGAGCTGTTTTTT. The full variable domain, in which reference TRBV12-5 and TRBJ2-2 provide the parts outside the CDR3, is DARVTQTPRHKVTEMGQEVTMRCQPILGHNTVFWYRQTMMQGLELLAYFRNRAPLDDSGMPKDRFSAEMPDATLATLKIQPSEPRDSAVYFCASGLGHEELFFGEGSRLTVL.

Comment on this clone: The sample holds other DNA sequences that translate to the same CDR3. This chain uses TRBV29-1 with TRBJ1-1, with D unresolved. Trimming removed 3 bases at V and 2 bases at J, with 4 bases between. This CDR3 is 11 amino acids long. Germline values: CDR1 SQVTM, CDR2 ANQGSEA. The CDR3 is CSVDRNTEAFF. The CDR3, as DNA: TGCAGCGTTGACCGCAACACTGAAGCTTTCTTT.

The genes are TRBV15 and TRBJ2-7, with 11 bases fitting TRBD2. This CDR3 is built from 20 residues. With 2 bases clipped from V and 0 bases from J, the junction kept 15 bases outside the gene matches. In germline, CDR1 is LNHNV, CDR2 YYDKDF (reference sequence). The CDR3 protein is CATSRPSPGLAEGDSYEQYF. As DNA, the CDR3 is TGTGCCACCAGCAGACCTTCGCCGGGACTAGCGGAGGGGGACTCCTACGAGCAGTACTTC.

The chain links TRBV27 to TRBJ2-7; D uncertain. V lost 2 bases and J 2 bases, leaving 13 bases between the germline ends. Germline lookup yields CDR1 MNHEY and CDR2 SMNVEV (reference sequence). The CDR3 is 15 residues long. The CDR3 reads CASSLRSPDTYEQYF. In DNA form, the CDR3 reads TGTGCCAGCAGTTTACGGTCACCCGATACCTACGAGCAGTACTTC.

The count of this clone is one. The V and J genes are TRBV7-9 and TRBJ2-5, with TRBD2 as a possible D gene (7 bases). V was clipped by 0 bases and J by 4 bases, with 9 bases between them. Germline lookup yields CDR1 SEHNR and CDR2 FQNEAQ (reference sequence). The CDR3 runs to 14 residues. Here the CDR3 reads CASSLAGGRETQYF. As DNA, the CDR3 is TGTGCCAGCAGCTTAGCCGGGGGGCGAGAGACCCAGTACTTC.

This clone was counted a few times. The chain has TRBV15 and TRBJ1-5; 8 nucleotides agree with TRBD1. Unmatched junction bases numbered 6, after V lost 5 bases and J lost 6 bases. This CDR3 comprises 14 residues. Germline V gene lookup returns CDR1 LNHNV and CDR2 YYDKDF (reference sequence). In nucleotides, the CDR3 is TGTGCCACCAGCGGGGACAGGTATGGTCAGCCCCAGCATTTT. It encodes CATSGDRYGQPQHF.

The chain is built from TRBV4-3 and TRBJ2-3; 7 bases are a match to TRBD2. CDR1 LGHNA and CDR2 YSLEER come from the germline V gene. V gave up 0 bases and J gave up 1 base; unmatched junction bases: 7. There are 17 residues in the CDR3. The CDR3 is CASSQDRSGIGTDTQYF. The CDR3 DNA is TGCGCCAGCAGCCAAGATCGGAGCGGGATAGGCACAGATACGCAGTATTTT.

In its sample, this clone was seen a few times. The chain joins TRBV29-1 to TRBJ1-1; D ambiguous. The CDR3 covers 12 residues. The V gene lost 6 bases and the J gene lost 3 bases, with 11 bases spanning the gap. Germline V CDR1 and CDR2: SQVTM, ANQGSEA. CDR3 coding DNA: TGCAGCGTCTTGACGGTTTACACTGAAGCTTTCTTT. Its protein is CSVLTVYTEAFF.

The chain carries TRBV7-6 and TRBJ2-7, with 9 positions matching TRBD1. Per germline, CDR1 SGHVS and CDR2 FNYEAQ. This CDR3 is built from 14 residues. With 5 bases clipped from V and 2 bases from J, the junction kept 4 bases outside the gene matches. DNA for the CDR3: TGTGCCAGCAGCGGGGGGACAGGGCCCTACGAGCAGTACTTC. Its translation: CASSGGTGPYEQYF.

The rearrangement links TRBV16 to TRBJ1-2; no definite D call. The V gene's germline CDR1 is KGHSY and CDR2 FQNENV. With 1 base removed from V and 4 bases from J, the gap between germline ends came to 13 bases. This CDR3 is 15 amino acids long. For the CDR3, the DNA is TGTGCCAGCAGCCAATTTAGCAGTGCCAGCTATGGCTACACCTTC. Translation gives CASSQFSSASYGYTF.

Here the CDR3 reads CASSVVRVAESYNEQFF. CDR3 nucleotides: TGTGCCAGCAGCGTAGTTAGAGTAGCAGAATCCTACAATGAGCAGTTCTTC. V gene TRBV9 combines with J gene TRBJ2-1, with D unclear. With 0 bases removed from V and 1 base from J, the gap between germline ends came to 14 bases. CDR3 size: 17 residues. Germline CDR1 SGDLS, CDR2 YYNGEE.

This clone has more than one count but fewer than ten. This chain uses TRBV28 with TRBJ2-6; no clear D gene. CDR3 size: 13 residues. CDR1 is MDHEN, CDR2 SYDVKM, per germline. V lost 3 bases and J lost 3, with 3 bases in between. In DNA form, the CDR3 reads TGTGCCAGCAGTTTTGGTGGGGCCAACGTCCTGACTTTC. Translation: CASSFGGANVLTF.

This clone was seen more than once but under ten times. This chain uses TRBV11-2 with TRBJ1-1; D unclear. The V end was cut by 1 base, the J end by 5 bases, with 5 bases between. The CDR3 has 12 amino acids. Germline CDR1 reads SGHAT; CDR2 reads FQNNGV. The CDR3 loop reads CASSLVRTEAFF. The CDR3 nucleotides read TGTGCCAGCAGCTTAGTGCGAACTGAAGCTTTCTTT.

The rearrangement links TRBV4-1 to TRBJ2-2; D not certain. V lost 2 bases to trimming and J lost 4 bases, with 5 bases between them. The CDR3 contains 13 residues. The germline V gene has CDR1 MGHRA and CDR2 YSYEKL. CDR3 in amino acids: CASSQRVTGELFF. CDR3 nucleotides: TGCGCCAGCAGCCAACGGGTCACCGGGGAGCTGTTTTTT.

This clone has just one count. The chain carries TRBV9 and TRBJ2-6, with D tentatively TRBD1 (5 bases). This CDR3 spans 16 amino acids. V was clipped by 4 bases and J by 1 base, with 12 bases between them. The germline V gene has CDR1 SGDLS and CDR2 YYNGEE. DNA for the CDR3: TGTGCCAGCAGCAAACCCAGGGTTTCTGGGGCCAACGTCCTGACTTTC. Amino acid sequence: CASSKPRVSGANVLTF. The full variable domain, with the rest looked up from reference TRBV9 and TRBJ2-6, is DSGVTQTPKHLITATGQRVTLRCSPRSGDLSVYWYQQSLDQGLQFLIQYYNGEERAKGNILERFSAQQFPDLHSELNLSSLELGDSALYFCASSKPRVSGANVLTFGAGSRLTVL.

This clone was recorded a few times. The chain couples TRBV7-9 to TRBJ2-7; D possibly corresponds to TRBD1 (5 bases). In germline, CDR1 is SEHNR, CDR2 FQNEAQ (reference sequence). There are 14 residues in the CDR3. V lost 6 bases to trimming and J lost 2 bases, with 14 bases between them. Written as DNA, the CDR3 is TGTGCCAGCAGTTCGACAGCGATCCCCTACGAGCAGTACTTC. Translation gives CASSSTAIPYEQYF.

The V and J genes are TRBV7-9 and TRBJ1-6, with D unresolved. CDR3 length: 14 residues. Germline CDR1 reads SEHNR; CDR2 reads FQNEAQ (reference sequence). Trimming removed 7 bases from V and 7 bases from J, with 14 bases in between. The CDR3 spells CASTSDLRNSPLHF. The CDR3 region has the DNA TGTGCCAGCACCTCCGATCTTCGGAATTCACCCCTCCACTTT.

The chain links TRBV2 to TRBJ2-5; D unclear. Germline V gene lookup returns CDR1 SNHLY and CDR2 FYNNEI. Trimming removed 3 bases from V and 1 base from J, with 12 bases in between. This CDR3 contains 15 residues. CDR3 protein: CASSEWSKTQETQYF. Here the CDR3 DNA reads TGTGCCAGCAGTGAGTGGTCCAAGACCCAAGAGACCCAGTACTTC. The variable domain in full, completed from reference TRBV2 and TRBJ2-5, reads EPEVTQTPSHQVTQMGQEVILRCVPISNHLYFYWYRQILGQKVEFLVSFYNNEISEKSEIFDDQFSVERPDGSNFTLKIRSTKLEDSAMYFCASSEWSKTQETQYFGPGTRLLVL.

The chain is built from TRBV9 and TRBJ1-1, with a possible D match to TRBD1 (5 bases). This CDR3 is built from 14 residues. Trimming took off 0 bases at V and 3 bases at J, with 9 bases between the two ends. CDR1 is SGDLS, CDR2 YYNGEE, per germline. CDR3 nucleotides: TGTGCCAGCAGCGTAGAAGGGGTTCACACTGAAGCTTTCTTT. Translating gives CASSVEGVHTEAFF.

This clone has a handful of counts. V is TRBV29-1 and J is TRBJ2-3; tentatively, D is TRBD2 (5 bases). Per the germline V gene, CDR1 is SQVTM and CDR2 is ANQGSEA. CDR3 length equals 14 residues. The ends were cut back, 3 bases at V and 1 base at J, with 11 bases in the middle. Here the CDR3 DNA reads TGCAGCGTTGATCCCGACGGGGGCACAGATACGCAGTATTTT. Translated, it gives CSVDPDGGTDTQYF.

This clone was counted a few times. V and J are TRBV5-6 and TRBJ2-5; D might be TRBD1 or TRBD2, each matching 5 bases. The CDR3 contains 14 residues. CDR1 and CDR2 (germline): SGHDT, YYEEEE. The V end was cut by 3 bases, the J end by 4 bases, with 13 bases between. The CDR3 DNA reads as TGTGCCAGCAGCTGGGACGGATCGGGAGAGACCCAGTACTTC. Its translation is CASSWDGSGETQYF.

This clone was observed a few times. The chain carries TRBV6-6 and TRBJ2-1; no firm D call. V lost 2 bases and J 8 bases, leaving 10 bases between the germline ends. Germline V gives CDR1 MNHNY, CDR2 SVGAGI (reference sequence). CDR3 length: 13 amino acids. The CDR3 sequence: CASSYPGAHEQFF. Written as DNA, the CDR3 is TGTGCCAGCAGTTACCCAGGCGCGCATGAGCAGTTCTTC.

V gene TRBV27 combines with J gene TRBJ2-2; D ambiguous. CDR1 and CDR2 (germline): MNHEY, SMNVEV (reference sequence). V lost 6 bases and J lost 4, with 12 bases in between. The CDR3 is made up of 14 amino acids. The CDR3 loop reads CASSRTTATGELFF. As DNA, the CDR3 is TGTGCCAGCAGCCGTACCACAGCCACCGGGGAGCTGTTTTTT.

J is TRBJ2-3 and V is TRBV29-1, with TRBD2 matching over 7 bases. The V gene end was trimmed by 4 bases and the J gene end by 6 bases; junction bases not matched to a gene: 10. Per germline, CDR1 SQVTM and CDR2 ANQGSEA. The CDR3 is 14 amino acids. CDR3 nucleotides: TGCAGCGTTGTAGGCGGGGGATCATCCGATACGCAGTATTTT. Translating gives CSVVGGGSSDTQYF.